The 24 T cell receptor beta chains below all came from one sample that was sequenced in a study of vaccination effects on CD4 cells after COVID-19. Their cognate antigens are unknown. After expansion with viral peptide pools in the ViraFEST assay, antigen-specific CD4+ T cells were sequenced. Upon completion of roughly ten days in culture, CD4+ T cells were isolated. All participants had two doses of either the BNT162b2 or mRNA-1273 vaccine. The assay was immunoSEQ multiplex PCR, and TCRdb's table has in-frame clones only and misses some. The table records approximately 28,000 clones, around 86% of them present only once. The sequences come from CD4+ T cells from PBMCs cultured with SARS-CoV-2 spike peptides, collected after COVID-19 vaccination. The receptors derive from a human donor who received a COVID-19 vaccine. Some clones in this sample may be carry-over from other donors' samples.

The chain links TRBV6-2 or TRBV6-3 to TRBJ2-5; D remains unclear. Trimming stripped 2 bases from V and 2 bases from J, with 9 bases between. Germline V gene sequence: CDR1 MNHEY, CDR2 SVGEGT. The CDR3 totals 14 residues. CDR3 in DNA: TGTGCCAGCAGTTACAGTACTCCACAAGAGACCCAGTACTTC. This gives the protein CASSYSTPQETQYF.

The chain employs TRBV12-3 or TRBV12-4 and TRBJ1-2; D uncertain. CDR3 size: 12 residues. V lost 5 bases and J 6 bases, leaving 10 bases between the germline ends. CDR3 DNA sequence: TGTGCCAGCAGTGACGGGCCAAATGGCTACACCTTC. The encoded protein is CASSDGPNGYTF.

V is TRBV7-3 and J is TRBJ2-3; 10 bases fit TRBD2. Trimming took 5 bases from V and 6 from J; bases not matched to a gene: 5. CDR1 and CDR2 (germline): SGHTA, FQGTGA. The length of the CDR3 is 14 residues. CDR3 DNA sequence: TGTGCCAGCAGCAAGGGACTAGCGTTGGATACGCAGTATTTT. Translating gives CASSKGLALDTQYF. Filled out from reference TRBV7-3 and TRBJ2-3, the complete variable domain reads GAGVSQTPSNKVTEKGKYVELRCDPISGHTALYWYRQSLGQGPEFLIYFQGTGAADDSGLPNDRFFAVRPEGSVSTLKIQRTERGDSAVYLCASSKGLALDTQYFGPGTRLTVL.

This clone showed up just once. This chain joins TRBV3-1 (or the pseudogene TRBV3-2) and TRBJ2-1, with 9 bases identical to TRBD1. Germline values: CDR1 LGHDT, CDR2 YNNKEL (reference sequence). The CDR3 consists of 15 residues. The V gene end was trimmed by 3 bases and the J gene end by 4 bases; junction bases not matched to a gene: 4. The CDR3 bases are TGTGCCAGCAGCCACGGGACAGGGCCATACAATGAGCAGTTCTTC. Translated: CASSHGTGPYNEQFF.

For the CDR3, the DNA is TGCGCCAGCAGCTTGGAACCGGGAGTAAACGGAAACACCATATATTTT. This encodes CASSLEPGVNGNTIYF. The chain recombines TRBV5-1 with TRBJ1-3; D ambiguous. The CDR3 spans 16 residues. V gave up 0 bases and J gave up 4 bases, with 14 bases separating them. CDR1 is SGHRS and CDR2 is YFSETQ in the germline V gene.

The chain uses TRBV6-2 or TRBV6-3 and TRBJ2-3; D uncertain. CDR1 MNHEY and CDR2 SVGEGT come from the germline V gene. The CDR3 length is 12 residues. The V end was cut by 2 bases, the J end by 4 bases, with 4 bases between. In DNA, the CDR3 is TGTGCCAGCAGTTACGGCCCAGATACGCAGTATTTT. Translation: CASSYGPDTQYF.

The rearrangement links TRBV4-3 to TRBJ1-1, with D perhaps TRBD1 (6 bases). The V end was cut by 1 base, the J end by 4 bases, with 7 bases between. The CDR3 spans 13 residues. Germline V gives CDR1 LGHNA, CDR2 YSLEER. CDR3: CASSQARGTEAFF. The CDR3 DNA sequence: TGCGCCAGCAGCCAAGCCAGGGGCACTGAAGCTTTCTTT.

The J gene is TRBJ2-1, the V gene TRBV27, with 7 bases aligning to TRBD2. CDR3 length equals 16 residues. The J segment lost 3 bases and the V segment lost 5 bases, leaving 10 bases of the junction unmatched. Germline V gene data show CDR1 as MNHEY and CDR2 as SMNVEV (reference sequence). CDR3 DNA sequence: TGTGCCAGCAGTCACCCGAGACTAGCAAGCTACAATGAGCAGTTCTTC. It yields the protein CASSHPRLASYNEQFF.

The chain links TRBV5-5 to TRBJ2-5; D possibly corresponds to TRBD1 (8 bases). Germline V CDR1 and CDR2: SGHKS, YYEKEE (reference sequence). Trimming removed 2 bases at V and 4 bases at J, with 12 bases between. This CDR3 is built from 14 residues. The CDR3 region has the DNA TGTGCCAGCAGCTTTACAGGGGGGGGAGAGACCCAGTACTTC. Its translation is CASSFTGGGETQYF.

This chain links TRBV5-8 with TRBJ1-5, with D perhaps TRBD1 (5 bases). Germline lookup yields CDR1 SGHTS and CDR2 YDEGEE. The V end was cut by 4 bases, the J end by 3 bases, with 8 bases between. CDR3 length: 13 residues. In nucleotides, the CDR3 is TGTGCCAGCAGCCGACAGTACAATCAGCCCCAGCATTTT. Translation gives CASSRQYNQPQHF.

The CDR3 DNA reads as TGTGCCAGTAGTAGGACAGGGGGCGGCATTACTGGCTACACCTTC. It is translated as CASSRTGGGITGYTF. The gene calls are TRBV19 and TRBJ1-2; 11 nucleotides line up with TRBD1. With V trimmed by 4 bases and J by 7 bases, 8 bases remained unmatched. Per germline, CDR1 LNHDA and CDR2 SQIVND (reference sequence). CDR3 size: 15 residues.

The rearrangement joins TRBV10-1 to TRBJ2-1; 7 nucleotides agree with TRBD2. The V gene's germline CDR1 is WNHNN and CDR2 SYGVQD (reference sequence). V gave up 0 bases and J gave up 5 bases; unmatched junction bases: 7. This CDR3 contains 16 residues. The CDR3 loop is CASSESGAGRNNEQFF. The CDR3 nucleotides read TGCGCCAGCAGTGAGTCAGGAGCGGGGAGAAACAATGAGCAGTTCTTC.

V usage is TRBV6-4 and J usage is TRBJ2-3; 7 bases agree with TRBD1. Per germline, CDR1 MRHNA and CDR2 SNTAGT. The V and J ends lost 2 bases and 4 bases, in that order; junction bases with no gene match: 9. The CDR3 runs to 16 residues. CDR3 amino acids: CASSDDRDQVADTQYF. The CDR3 region has the DNA TGTGCCAGCAGTGACGACAGGGATCAGGTGGCAGATACGCAGTATTTT.

The J gene is TRBJ1-2, the V gene TRBV5-1; perhaps TRBD1 as D (6 bases). Germline CDR1 is SGHRS and CDR2 is YFSETQ. The CDR3 contains 16 residues. Trimming cost V 1 base and J 0 bases, with 13 bases left between them. The CDR3 region is CASSLTPGAANYGYTF. CDR3 nucleotide sequence: TGCGCCAGCAGCTTGACTCCAGGGGCAGCTAACTATGGCTACACCTTC.

The genes are TRBV30 and TRBJ2-2; a possible D gene is TRBD1 (5 bases). V dropped 2 bases and J dropped 5 bases, with 15 bases sitting between them. Germline V gives CDR1 GTSNPN, CDR2 SVGIG (reference sequence). The CDR3 runs 15 residues. The CDR3 spells CAWSWLSDSTGELFF. As DNA, the CDR3 is TGTGCCTGGAGTTGGCTTAGTGACAGTACCGGGGAGCTGTTTTTT.

This chain links TRBV18 with TRBJ2-3; 12 nucleotides agree with TRBD2. The V segment lost 1 base and the J segment 3 bases; nucleotides outside the gene matches: 5. The CDR3 sequence is 17 residues long. Per the germline V gene, CDR1 is KGHSH and CDR2 is LQKENI. CDR3 loop: CASSPRTSGGITDTQYF. For the CDR3, the DNA is TGTGCCAGCTCACCACGAACTAGCGGGGGGATTACAGATACGCAGTATTTT.

This clone was seen a single time. The genes are TRBV19 and TRBJ2-7; D perhaps matches TRBD2 (5 bases). In germline, CDR1 is LNHDA, CDR2 SQIVND (reference sequence). The CDR3 sequence is 14 residues long. V was cut by 3 bases and J by 6 bases, with 15 bases left in between. The DNA for the CDR3 is TGTGCCAGTAGTATGGTGCCTCGAGGGAGCGAGCAGTACGTC. This encodes CASSMVPRGSEQYV.

In this sample, this clone is medium-sized. This chain's CDR3 is CAWSSLGNQPQHF. CDR3 in DNA: TGTGCCTGGAGTTCCCTGGGCAATCAGCCCCAGCATTTT. The chain has TRBV30 and TRBJ1-5; D gene uncertain. From germline, CDR1 is GTSNPN and CDR2 SVGIG (reference sequence). CDR3 length equals 13 residues. The V and J ends lost 2 bases and 2 bases respectively, with 7 bases between them.

This clone was seen just once. The CDR3 spells CSVVDGANEKLFF. DNA of the CDR3: TGCAGCGTTGTCGATGGGGCTAATGAAAAACTGTTTTTT. V gene TRBV29-1 combines with J gene TRBJ1-4, with D uncertain. Trimming stripped 4 bases from V and 3 bases from J, with 9 bases between. CDR3 size: 13 residues. Germline V gives CDR1 SQVTM, CDR2 ANQGSEA.

This chain links TRBV7-2 with TRBJ1-2; no firm D call. The V gene lost 4 bases and the J gene lost 4 bases, with 16 bases spanning the gap. Germline V CDR1 and CDR2: SGHTA, FQGNSA. This CDR3 is 15 amino acids long. CDR3 bases: TGTGCCAGCAGCTCGCGGAGGGCCAGCCTCTATGGCTACACCTTC. Its protein product is CASSSRRASLYGYTF.

The V call is TRBV5-4, the J call TRBJ1-1; 8 bases agree with TRBD1. The V gene end was trimmed by 4 bases and the J gene end by 7 bases; junction bases not matched to a gene: 6. The V gene's germline CDR1 is SGHNT and CDR2 YYREEE (reference sequence). The CDR3 has 13 amino acids. The DNA for the CDR3 is TGTGCCAGCAGCAAACCGGGACAGGATGAAGCTTTCTTT. Its protein product is CASSKPGQDEAFF.

The V gene is TRBV5-6, the J gene TRBJ1-1, with TRBD1 matching over 7 bases. J was trimmed by 1 base and V by 8 bases; bases with no gene match: 11. Germline CDR1 reads SGHDT; CDR2 reads YYEEEE. This CDR3 has 15 residues. The CDR3 region has the DNA TGTGCCAGTGGACAGGACCAACTCCCGAACACTGAAGCTTTCTTT. Amino acid sequence: CASGQDQLPNTEAFF.

The chain links TRBV28 to TRBJ2-7; 9 bases line up with TRBD2. After removal of 5 bases from V and 6 bases from J, the junction contained 11 bases not matched to a gene. Germline lookup yields CDR1 MDHEN and CDR2 SYDVKM. The CDR3 loop spans 15 amino acids. The DNA for the CDR3 is TGTGCCAGCAGTCCGGGTGGCGGGGGGGCGGCCGAGCAGTACGTC. It translates to CASSPGGGGAAEQYV.

Here the CDR3 DNA reads TGTGCCAGCAGCTCCGGACTAGCGGGGGAATCGAACACCGGGGAGCTGTTTTTT. It codes for CASSSGLAGESNTGELFF. This chain links TRBV7-9 with TRBJ2-2; 13 nucleotides line up with TRBD2. Germline V lookup: CDR1 SEHNR, CDR2 FQNEAQ (reference sequence). With 4 bases clipped from V and 0 bases from J, the junction kept 5 bases outside the gene matches. The CDR3 totals 18 residues.